This entry is about one TCR beta chain. Per the germline V gene, CDR1 is MNHEY and CDR2 is SMNVEV (reference sequence). The junction had 6 bases not matched to a gene; V was cut back by 5 bases and J by 4 bases. The CDR3 contains 14 residues. The protocol was immunoSEQ multiplex PCR, while the TCRdb copy is restricted to in-frame clones and leaves out a portion. The sample yields over 35,000 clones, 80% to 95% seen once. The sample belongs to a study of T cell changes during pregnancy in multiple sclerosis. Specimen: CD8+ T cells from peripheral blood mononuclear cells, collected in the first trimester of pregnancy. The clonotype comes from a female donor with multiple sclerosis, enrolled in a pregnancy study. The V and J genes are TRBV27 and TRBJ1-2; 8 nucleotides match TRBD1. The chain's CDR3 is CASSPGQGPYGYTF. The CDR3 coding sequence is TGTGCCAGCAGTCCCGGACAGGGTCCCTATGGCTACACCTTC.